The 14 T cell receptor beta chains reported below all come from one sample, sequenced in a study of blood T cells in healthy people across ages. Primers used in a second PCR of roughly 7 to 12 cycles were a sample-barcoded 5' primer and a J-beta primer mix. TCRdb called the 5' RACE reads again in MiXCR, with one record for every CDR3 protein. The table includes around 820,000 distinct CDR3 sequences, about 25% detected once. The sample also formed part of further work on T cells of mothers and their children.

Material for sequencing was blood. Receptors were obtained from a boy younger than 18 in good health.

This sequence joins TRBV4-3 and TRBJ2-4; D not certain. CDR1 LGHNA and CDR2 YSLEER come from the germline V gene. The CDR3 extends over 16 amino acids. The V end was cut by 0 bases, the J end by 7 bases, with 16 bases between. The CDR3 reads CASSQEVWAVRNIQYF. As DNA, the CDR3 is TGCGCCAGCAGCCAAGAGGTATGGGCAGTGAGGAACATTCAGTACTTC.

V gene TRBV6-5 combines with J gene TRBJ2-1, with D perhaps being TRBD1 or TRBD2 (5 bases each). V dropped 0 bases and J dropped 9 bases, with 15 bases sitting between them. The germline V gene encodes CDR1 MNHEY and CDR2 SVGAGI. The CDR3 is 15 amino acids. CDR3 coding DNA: TGTGCCAGCAGTTACTCTTGGGCCCCCGGGACTGAGCAGTTCTTC. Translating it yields CASSYSWAPGTEQFF.

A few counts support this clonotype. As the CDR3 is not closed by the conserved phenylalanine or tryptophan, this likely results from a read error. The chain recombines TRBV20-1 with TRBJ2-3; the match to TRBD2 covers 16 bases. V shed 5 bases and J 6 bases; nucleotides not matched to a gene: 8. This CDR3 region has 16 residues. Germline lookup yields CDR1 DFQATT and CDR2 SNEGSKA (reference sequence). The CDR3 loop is CSAPGLAGGVADTQYL. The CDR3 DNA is TGCAGTGCTCCGGGACTAGCGGGGGGGGTCGCCGATACGCAGTATCTT.

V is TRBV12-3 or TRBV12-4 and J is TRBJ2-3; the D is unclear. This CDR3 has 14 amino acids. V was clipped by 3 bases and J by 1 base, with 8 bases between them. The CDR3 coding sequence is TGTGCCAGCAGTTTTAAAACCCGCACAGATACGCAGTATTTT. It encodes CASSFKTRTDTQYF.

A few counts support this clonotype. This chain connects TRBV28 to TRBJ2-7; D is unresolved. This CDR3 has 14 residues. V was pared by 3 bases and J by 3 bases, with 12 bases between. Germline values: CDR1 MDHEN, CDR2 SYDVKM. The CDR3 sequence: CASSFSVSSYEQYF. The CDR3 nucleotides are TGTGCCAGCAGTTTTAGTGTCAGCAGCTACGAGCAGTACTTC.

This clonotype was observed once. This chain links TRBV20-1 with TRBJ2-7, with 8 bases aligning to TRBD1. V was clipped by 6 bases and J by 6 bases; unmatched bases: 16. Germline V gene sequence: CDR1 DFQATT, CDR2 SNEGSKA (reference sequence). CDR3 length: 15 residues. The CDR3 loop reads CSAFDRGGNYAEQYF. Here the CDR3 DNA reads TGCAGTGCGTTTGACAGGGGAGGTAACTATGCCGAGCAGTACTTC.

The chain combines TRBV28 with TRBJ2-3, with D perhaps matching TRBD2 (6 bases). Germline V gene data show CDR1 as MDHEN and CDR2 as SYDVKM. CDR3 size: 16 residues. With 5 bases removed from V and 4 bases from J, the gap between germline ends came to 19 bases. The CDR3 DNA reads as TGTGCCAGCAGTCCCTCCGGAGGGCGGGGTGCAGATACGCAGTATTTT. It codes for CASSPSGGRGADTQYF.

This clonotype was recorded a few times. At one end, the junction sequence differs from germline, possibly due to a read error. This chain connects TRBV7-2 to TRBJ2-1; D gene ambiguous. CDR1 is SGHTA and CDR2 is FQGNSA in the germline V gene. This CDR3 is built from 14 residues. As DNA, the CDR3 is TGTGCCAGCAGCTTTTACAGCCCCTACAATGAGCAATTCTTC. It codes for CASSFYSPYNEQFF.

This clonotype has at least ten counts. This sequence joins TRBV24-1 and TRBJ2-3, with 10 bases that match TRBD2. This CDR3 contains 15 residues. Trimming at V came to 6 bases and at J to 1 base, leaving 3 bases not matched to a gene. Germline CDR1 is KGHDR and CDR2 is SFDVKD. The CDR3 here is CATSRGTSGTDTQYF. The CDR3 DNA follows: TGTGCCACCAGTCGCGGGACTAGCGGCACAGATACGCAGTATTTT.

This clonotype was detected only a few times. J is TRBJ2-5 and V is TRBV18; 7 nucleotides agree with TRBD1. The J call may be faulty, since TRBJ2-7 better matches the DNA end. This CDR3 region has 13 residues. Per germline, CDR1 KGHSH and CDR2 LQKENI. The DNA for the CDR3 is TGTGCCAGCACCGAGGGGGCCTACTACGAGCAGTACTTC. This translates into CASTEGAYYEQYF.

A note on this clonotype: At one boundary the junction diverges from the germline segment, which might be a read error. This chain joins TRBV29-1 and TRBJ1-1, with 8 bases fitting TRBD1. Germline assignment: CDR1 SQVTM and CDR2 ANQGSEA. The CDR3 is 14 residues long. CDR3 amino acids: CSVQLGQANTEAFF. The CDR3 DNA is TGCAGCGTCCAACTGGGACAGGCGAACACTGAAGCCTTCTTT.

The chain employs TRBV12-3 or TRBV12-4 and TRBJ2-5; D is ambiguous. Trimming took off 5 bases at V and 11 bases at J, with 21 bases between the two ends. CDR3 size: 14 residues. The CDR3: CASSLWTDPLEQYF. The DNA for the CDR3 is TGTGCCAGCAGTCTTTGGACGGACCCCCTGGAGCAGTACTTC.

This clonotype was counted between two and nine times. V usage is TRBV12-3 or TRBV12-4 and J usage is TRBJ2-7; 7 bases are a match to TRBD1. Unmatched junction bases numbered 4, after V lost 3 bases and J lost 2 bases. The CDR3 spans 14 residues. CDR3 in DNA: TGTGCCAGCAGTTTTCAGCAGGGGGCCTACGAGCAGTACTTC. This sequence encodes CASSFQQGAYEQYF.

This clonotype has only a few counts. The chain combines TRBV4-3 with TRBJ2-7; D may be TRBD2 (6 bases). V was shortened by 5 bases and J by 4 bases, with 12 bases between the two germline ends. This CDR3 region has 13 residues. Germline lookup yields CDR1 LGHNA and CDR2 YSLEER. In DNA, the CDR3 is TGCGCCAGCAGCTCCGAGGCGGGGTACGAGCAGTACTTC. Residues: CASSSEAGYEQYF.